This T cell receptor (beta chain) was sequenced during a study of human T cells and chemical hapten exposure (dated by TCRdb to the early 2020s). Concerning the study at large: Libraries were pooled for sequencing, and variation in per-sample TCR yields was attributed mainly to small differences in library volumes within the pool. The study tracked peripheral blood TCR repertoire changes in vivo during primary and secondary sensitization to the hapten diphenylcyclopropenone (DPC) in alopecia patients. Summary of the overall study and its limitations: Repeated subsampling changed both the strength of the expansion versus patch-test correlation and the threshold at which the correlation became significant. DPC sensitization did not change the number of TCRs with a frequency above 1 in 1000, and there was no evidence of changes in global repertoire structure.

During library preparation, unique molecular identifiers were attached to individual cDNA molecules so that TCRs could be counted in a quantitative, reproducible way. Each blood RNA sample was used to sequence both TCR alpha and TCR beta chains. Concerning the study's data processing: The median number of TCRs per sample was roughly 100,000, ranging from roughly 20,000 to 690,600. V, J and CDR3 annotation of the TCR reads was carried out using the Decombinator software suite. Every sample was subsampled to the same number of TCRs (28,000) for the PS versus PT1 abundance plots. Expanded TCRs were defined as absent before sensitization and observed at least eight times at the 2-week time point. TCRdb cleaned the public reads at Q25 with fastp, built clones with MiXCR and kept in-frame beta chains. Rows are combined by CDR3 protein, so each entry shows the most common genes and DNA. TCRdb's processing, not the authors', yielded these V and J calls. The sample profile shows about 120,000 distinct CDR3 sequences; about 8.9% of them were found once. About 1.4% of the sample is taken by the ten largest.

For this chain, trimming is 3 bases at the V end and 5 bases at the J end, and the number of junction bases without a gene match is 5. CDR1 and CDR2, looked up from the germline V gene (reference sequence), are SEHNR and FQNEAQ. The CDR3 goes from the cysteine to the phenylalanine over 15 residues. Of all the DNA, just the CDR3 is kept, 45 bases in frame from base 1. Regarding this clonotype: The antigen this receptor binds is unknown. It has no much larger one-base neighbor in the sample; base qualities were not kept.

Total RNA was isolated from unfractionated whole blood collected in Tempus Blood RNA tubes. Five or six healthy volunteers served as TCR sequencing controls and were bled at day 0, 2 weeks and 6 weeks. The receptor was isolated from a human donor in good health. Some clones in this sample may be carry-over from other donors' samples. Donor details come from another sample of the same person, matched by shared clones. The rearranged segments are TRBV7-9 and TRBJ2-7, with 12 bases in between that match TRBD1. Source material: whole blood. The CDR3 loop reads CASSFRDRGPDEQYF. The sequenced DNA: TGTGCCAGCAGCTTCAGGGACAGGGGGCCAGACGAGCAGTACTTC.